Included here is one T cell receptor (beta chain) sequence, with context. This specimen belongs to a study of T-cell reconstitution after alpha-beta-depleted transplantation in children. Germline V lookup: CDR1 SGHDT, CDR2 YYEEEE. Germline trimming cut 5 bases from V and 5 bases from J; bases unmatched to any gene: 8. The CDR3 covers 14 residues. TCRbeta library preparation incorporated unique molecular identifiers. Each CDR3 protein gets one entry after TCRdb re-called the PCR reads with MiXCR. The sample shows a few hundred thousand distinct CDR3 sequences, more than 8% of them seen only once. The source of this sequence is a human donor who donated a stem cell graft to a child with SCID. The sequences come from PBMCs from the stem cell graft donor, collected from the stem cell graft. The chain links TRBV5-6 to TRBJ2-5, with TRBD2 matching over 8 bases. DNA for the CDR3: TGTGCCAGCAGTACCGGGGGGGCCTTGGAGACCCAGTACTTC. As protein: CASSTGGALETQYF.